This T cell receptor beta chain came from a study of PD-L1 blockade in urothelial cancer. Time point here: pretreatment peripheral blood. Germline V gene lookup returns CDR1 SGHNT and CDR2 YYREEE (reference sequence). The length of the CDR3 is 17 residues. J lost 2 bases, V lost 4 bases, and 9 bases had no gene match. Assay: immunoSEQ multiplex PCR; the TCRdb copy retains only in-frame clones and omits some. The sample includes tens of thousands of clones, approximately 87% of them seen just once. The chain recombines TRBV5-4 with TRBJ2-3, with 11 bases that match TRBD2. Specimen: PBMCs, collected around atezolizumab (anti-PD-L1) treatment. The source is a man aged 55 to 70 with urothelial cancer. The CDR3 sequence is CASSTRLAGINTDTQYF. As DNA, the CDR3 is TGTGCCAGCAGCACCAGACTAGCGGGAATTAACACAGATACGCAGTATTTT.